The rows below give T cell receptor beta chains drawn from one sample of a study of T cells in Graves' hyperthyroidism and ophthalmopathy. TCRdb reprocessed the multiplex PCR reads via MiXCR and lists one record per CDR3 protein. The table includes roughly 200,000 distinct CDR3 sequences, around 17% detected once. Sequencing was done on a sample of blood. The receptors stem from a man aged 35-49 years with Graves' hyperthyroidism. Each CDR3 is given without its conserved first and last residue. D genes are given only for firm matches.

D gene	V gene	J gene	CDR3 protein
NA	TRBV5-1	TRBJ1-3	ASSLPGASGNTIY
NA	TRBV10-3	TRBJ1-2	AISEEGGYGYT
NA	TRBV2	TRBJ2-1	ASSEAGRREQF
NA	TRBV30	TRBJ2-7	AWSTLGRGNSYEQY
NA	TRBV20-1	TRBJ1-6	SAINLRYLNSGLMHSPLH
TRBD1	TRBV12-3/TRBV12-4	TRBJ2-7	ASSLRTGGLFEQY
NA	TRBV6-2/TRBV6-3	TRBJ2-5	ASSYSVYRRDETQY
NA	TRBV12-3/TRBV12-4	TRBJ2-1	ASSSPGLLPANEQF
NA	TRBV9	TRBJ1-1	ASSPRRVDTEAF
NA	TRBV30	TRBJ1-1	AWSPGENTEAF
TRBD2	TRBV19	TRBJ2-1	ASSLRRGEGEQF
TRBD1	TRBV30	TRBJ2-7	AWNPGTDYEQY
NA	TRBV6-1	TRBJ1-6	ASSGRGEGSPLH
TRBD1	TRBV28	TRBJ1-5	ASSFRTGVGNQPQH
NA	TRBV4-3	TRBJ2-7	ASSQDLQYEQY
NA	TRBV28	TRBJ1-6	ASKGRYPSPLH
NA	TRBV20-1	TRBJ2-5	SASGLQTQETQY
TRBD1	TRBV5-5	TRBJ2-7	VSSLGQGVSYEQY
NA	TRBV2	TRBJ1-5	ASSYSDSNQPQH
NA	TRBV6-1	TRBJ2-5	ASSEIGGGETQY
NA	TRBV20-1	TRBJ1-4	SARGDRFEKLF
TRBD2	TRBV18	TRBJ2-3	ASSPQGGGSTDTQY
TRBD1	TRBV28	TRBJ2-2	ASIPPGQGSNGELF
TRBD2	TRBV12-3/TRBV12-4	TRBJ2-5	ASRWKAGLEETQY
TRBD2	TRBV7-8	TRBJ2-5	ASSLGPGLQETQY
TRBD1	TRBV12-3/TRBV12-4	TRBJ2-1	ASSLLRTGKF
TRBD1	TRBV19	TRBJ1-5	ASSIIGQGSNQPQH
NA	TRBV19	TRBJ2-2	ASSIDTLRGLRNTGELF
TRBD2	TRBV15	TRBJ2-3	ATSRGRGGGGDTQY
NA	TRBV2	TRBJ1-2	ASSEAGILLFGYT
NA	TRBV9	TRBJ2-7	ASSPRDFYEQY
NA	TRBV24-1	TRBJ2-5	ATSDGSGETQY
TRBD1	TRBV15	TRBJ1-2	ATSLSRTGHPYGYT
NA	TRBV5-5	TRBJ2-3	ASSSIRGALTMDTQY
NA	TRBV9	TRBJ2-7	ASSPPMGGRYEQY
NA	TRBV30	TRBJ1-1	AWSGGDEAF
NA	TRBV4-3	TRBJ1-1	ASSQSGGTEAF
NA	TRBV10-3	TRBJ2-7	AIRKTGNIGEQY
NA	TRBV28	TRBJ1-4	ASSWGTNEKLF
NA	TRBV6-2/TRBV6-3	TRBJ1-5	ASSYSRASGNQPQH
TRBD1	TRBV20-1	TRBJ1-1	SANDGQVLDTEAF
TRBD1	TRBV5-1	TRBJ1-1	ASSSTGTGNTEAF
NA	TRBV13	TRBJ2-1	ASSLTTQSEQF
NA	TRBV5-1	TRBJ1-4	ASSVGATNEKLF
NA	TRBV28	TRBJ2-1	ASSLQWTGGVDNEQF
TRBD2	TRBV5-4	TRBJ2-5	ASSLAGTTTETQY
NA	TRBV18	TRBJ2-7	ASSPSGAGYEQY
NA	TRBV29-1	TRBJ2-2	SVTNSGELF
NA	TRBV5-5	TRBJ1-1	ASSLGPIMNTEAF
TRBD2	TRBV24-1	TRBJ2-3	ATWGGTGTQY
TRBD1	TRBV5-1	TRBJ1-1	ASSKTGQGSWLDTEAF